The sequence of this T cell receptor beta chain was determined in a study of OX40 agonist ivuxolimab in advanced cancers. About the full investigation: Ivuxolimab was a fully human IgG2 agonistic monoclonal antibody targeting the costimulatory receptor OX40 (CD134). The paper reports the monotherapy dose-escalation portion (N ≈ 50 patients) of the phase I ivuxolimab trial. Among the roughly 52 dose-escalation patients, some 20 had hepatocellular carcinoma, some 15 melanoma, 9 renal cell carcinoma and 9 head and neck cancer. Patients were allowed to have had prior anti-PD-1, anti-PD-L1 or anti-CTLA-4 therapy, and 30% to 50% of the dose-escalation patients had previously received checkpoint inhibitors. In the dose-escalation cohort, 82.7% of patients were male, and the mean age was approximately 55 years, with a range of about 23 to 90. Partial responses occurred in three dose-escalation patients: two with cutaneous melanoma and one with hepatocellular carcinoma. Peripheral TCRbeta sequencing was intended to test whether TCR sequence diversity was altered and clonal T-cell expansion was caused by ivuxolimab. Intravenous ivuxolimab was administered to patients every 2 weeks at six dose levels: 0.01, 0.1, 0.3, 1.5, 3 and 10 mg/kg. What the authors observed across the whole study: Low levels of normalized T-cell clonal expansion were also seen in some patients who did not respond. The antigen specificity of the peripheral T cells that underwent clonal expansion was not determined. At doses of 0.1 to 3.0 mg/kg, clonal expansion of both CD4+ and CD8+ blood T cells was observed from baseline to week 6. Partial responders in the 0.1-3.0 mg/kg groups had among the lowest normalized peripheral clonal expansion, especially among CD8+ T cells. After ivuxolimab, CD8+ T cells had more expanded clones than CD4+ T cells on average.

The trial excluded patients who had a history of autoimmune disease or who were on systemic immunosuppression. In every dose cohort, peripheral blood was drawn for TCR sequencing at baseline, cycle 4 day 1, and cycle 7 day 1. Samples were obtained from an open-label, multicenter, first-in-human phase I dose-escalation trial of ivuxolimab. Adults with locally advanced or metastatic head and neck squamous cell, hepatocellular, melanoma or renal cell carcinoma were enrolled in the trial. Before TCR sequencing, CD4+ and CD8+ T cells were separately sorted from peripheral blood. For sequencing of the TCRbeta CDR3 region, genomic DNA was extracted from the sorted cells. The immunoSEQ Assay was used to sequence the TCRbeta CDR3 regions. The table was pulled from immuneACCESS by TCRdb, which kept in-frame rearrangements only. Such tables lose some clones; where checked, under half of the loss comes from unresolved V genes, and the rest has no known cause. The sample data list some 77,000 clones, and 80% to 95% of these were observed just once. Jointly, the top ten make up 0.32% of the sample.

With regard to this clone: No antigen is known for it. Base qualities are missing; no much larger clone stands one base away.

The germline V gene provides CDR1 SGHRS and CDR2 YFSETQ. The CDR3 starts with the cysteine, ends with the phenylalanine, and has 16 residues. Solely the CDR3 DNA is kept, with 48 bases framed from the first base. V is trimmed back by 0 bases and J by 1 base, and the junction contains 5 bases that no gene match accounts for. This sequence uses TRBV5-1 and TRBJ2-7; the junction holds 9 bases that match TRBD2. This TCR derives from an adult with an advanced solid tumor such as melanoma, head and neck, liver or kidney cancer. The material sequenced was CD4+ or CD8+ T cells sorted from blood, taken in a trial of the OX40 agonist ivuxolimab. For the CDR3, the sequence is CASSLGGTSGSYEQYF. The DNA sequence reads TGCGCCAGCAGCTTGGGTGGTACTAGCGGGTCCTACGAGCAGTACTTC.